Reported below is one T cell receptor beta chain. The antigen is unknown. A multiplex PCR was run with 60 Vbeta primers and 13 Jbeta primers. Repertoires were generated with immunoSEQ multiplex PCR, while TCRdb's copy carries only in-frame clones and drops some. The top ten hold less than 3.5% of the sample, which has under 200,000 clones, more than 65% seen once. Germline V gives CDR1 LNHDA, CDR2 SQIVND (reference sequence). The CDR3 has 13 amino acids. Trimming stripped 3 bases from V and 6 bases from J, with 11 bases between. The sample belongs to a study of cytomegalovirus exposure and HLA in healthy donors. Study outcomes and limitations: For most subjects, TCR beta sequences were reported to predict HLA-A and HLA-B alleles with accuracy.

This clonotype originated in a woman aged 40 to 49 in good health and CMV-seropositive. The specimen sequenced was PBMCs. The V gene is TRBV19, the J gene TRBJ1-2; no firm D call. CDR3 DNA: TGTGCCAGTAGTATGGAGGGTTTGGATGGCTACACCTTC. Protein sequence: CASSMEGLDGYTF.